This TCR beta chain was recorded in a study of monozygotic twins with inflammatory bowel disease. Total RNA, at approximately 3,800 ng, went into every TCR library. TCRdb re-called the 5' RACE reads and gives one entry per CDR3 protein, without DNA. Its clone listing holds some 150,000 distinct CDR3 sequences. Findings and limits, study-wide: With others, IBD patients shared fewer clonotypes than healthy twins did, especially with disease activity. The co-twins with IBD showed lower TCRbeta diversity (inverse Simpson) than their healthy siblings. Discordant twins had repertoire similarity that did not differ from that of concordant twins, possibly from limited power.

On this clonotype itself: Antigen unknown.

This CDR3 is 17 amino acids long. The germline gives CDR1 LNHDA, CDR2 SQIVND (reference sequence). The sequence was collected from a human donor with ulcerative colitis or Crohn's disease, or a healthy co-twin of an affected twin (not recorded which). Material for sequencing was blood. This chain connects TRBV19 to TRBJ1-4; TCRdb indicates TRBD1, and absent DNA this call remains unverified. The CDR3 reads CASSIRTGDKANEKLFF. Filled out from reference TRBV19 and TRBJ1-4, the complete variable domain reads DGGITQSPKYLFRKEGQNVTLSCEQNLNHDAMYWYRQDPGQGLRLIYYSQIVNDFQKGDIAEGYSVSREKKESFPLTVTSAQKNPTAFYLCASSIRTGDKANEKLFFGSGTQLSVL.